This T cell receptor beta chain emerged from a study of CD8+CD57+ T cells in acquired aplastic anemia. The CDR3 is 15 amino acids. The V end lost 5 bases, the J end lost 2 bases, and 15 bases lay between the germline ends. Germline CDR1 and CDR2: SGHTA and FQGTGA. Template material for TCR beta VDJ and CDR3 profiling consisted of genomic DNA. TCRdb re-called the reads with MiXCR, one entry per CDR3 protein. This table holds hundreds of thousands of distinct CDR3 sequences, about 70% found once. Specimen: sorted CD4+, CD8+, or CD8+CD57+ T cells (not recorded which) from PBMCs. The chain combines TRBV7-3 with TRBJ2-5; D ambiguous. The origin of this receptor is a human donor in good health, serving as a control. CDR3 residues: CASSPLFGRQETQYF. CDR3 sequence (DNA): TGTGCCAGCAGCCCCCTTTTTGGCAGGCAAGAGACCCAGTACTTC.